Listed here are 3 T cell receptor beta chains from one sample, sequenced in a study of cytomegalovirus exposure and HLA in healthy donors. PCR amplification relied on 60 Vbeta primers (plus 13 Jbeta primers). Profiled with immunoSEQ multiplex PCR; TCRdb holds only in-frame clones, not every one. Of around 100,000 clones listed, around 85% are singletons. Material for sequencing was PBMCs. These TCRs come from a man younger than 45 in good health and CMV-seronegative.

The chain links TRBV7-9 to TRBJ1-2; TRBD1 agrees at 8 bases. The ends lost 3 bases at V and 4 bases at J; junction bases unmatched: 10. The germline CDR1 and CDR2 sequences are SEHNR and FQNEAQ (reference sequence). The CDR3 has 16 amino acids. CDR3 bases: TGTGCCAGCAGCTTGGAGGACAGGGCCCAACTCTATGGCTACACCTTC. Translating gives CASSLEDRAQLYGYTF. The full variable domain, its missing parts supplied by reference TRBV7-9 and TRBJ1-2, is DTGVSQNPRHKITKRGQNVTFRCDPISEHNRLYWYRQTLGQGPEFLTYFQNEAQLEKSRLLSDRFSAERPKGSFSTLEIQRTEQGDSAMYLCASSLEDRAQLYGYTFGSGTRLTVV.

This clone appeared once. The chain carries TRBV4-1 and TRBJ1-1; D is perhaps TRBD1 (5 bases). V was cut by 1 base and J by 6 bases, with 18 bases left in between. This CDR3 has 16 amino acids. Per the germline V gene, CDR1 is MGHRA and CDR2 is YSYEKL. The CDR3 region has the DNA TGCGCCAGCAGCCAAGCAGTCAGGGAAAAAGGCTCTGAAGCTTTCTTT. It encodes CASSQAVREKGSEAFF.

V gene TRBV27 combines with J gene TRBJ2-2; 10 bases agree with TRBD1. Germline V gene lookup returns CDR1 MNHEY and CDR2 SMNVEV (reference sequence). This CDR3 spans 15 amino acids. V gave up 4 bases and J gave up 5 bases; unmatched junction bases: 4. In nucleotides, the CDR3 is TGTGCCAGCAGTTGGCGGACAGGGGGGACCGGGGAGCTGTTTTTT. Its translation: CASSWRTGGTGELFF.